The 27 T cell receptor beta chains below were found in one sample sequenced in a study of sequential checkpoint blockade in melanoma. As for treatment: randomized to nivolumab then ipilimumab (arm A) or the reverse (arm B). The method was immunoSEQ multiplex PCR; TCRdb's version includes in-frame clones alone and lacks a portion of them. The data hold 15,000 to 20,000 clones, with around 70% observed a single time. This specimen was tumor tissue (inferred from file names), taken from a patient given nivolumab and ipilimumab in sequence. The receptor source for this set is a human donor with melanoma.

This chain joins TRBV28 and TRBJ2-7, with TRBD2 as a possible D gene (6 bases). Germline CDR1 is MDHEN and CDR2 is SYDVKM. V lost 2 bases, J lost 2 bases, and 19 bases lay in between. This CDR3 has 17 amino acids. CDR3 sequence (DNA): TGTGCCAGCAGTTTAAGTATCGGGAGAGGGGTTCCCTACGAGCAGTACTTC. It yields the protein CASSLSIGRGVPYEQYF.

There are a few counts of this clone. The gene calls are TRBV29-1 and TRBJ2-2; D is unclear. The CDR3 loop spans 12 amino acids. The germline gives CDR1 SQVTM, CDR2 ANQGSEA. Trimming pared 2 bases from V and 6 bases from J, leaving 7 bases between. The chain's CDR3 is CSVEQYSGELFF. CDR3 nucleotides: TGCAGCGTTGAACAGTATTCCGGGGAGCTGTTTTTT.

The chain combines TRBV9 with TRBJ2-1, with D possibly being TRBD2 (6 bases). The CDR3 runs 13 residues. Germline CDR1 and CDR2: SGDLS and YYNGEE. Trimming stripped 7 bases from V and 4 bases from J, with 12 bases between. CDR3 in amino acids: CASYSGTYNEQFF. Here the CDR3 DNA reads TGTGCCAGCTATAGCGGAACTTACAATGAGCAGTTCTTC.

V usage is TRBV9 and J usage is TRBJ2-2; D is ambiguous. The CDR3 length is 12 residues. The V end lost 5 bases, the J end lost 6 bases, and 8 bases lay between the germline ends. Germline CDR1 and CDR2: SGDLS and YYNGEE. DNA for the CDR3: TGTGCCAGCAGACGGACCGCCGGGGAGCTGTTTTTT. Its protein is CASRRTAGELFF.

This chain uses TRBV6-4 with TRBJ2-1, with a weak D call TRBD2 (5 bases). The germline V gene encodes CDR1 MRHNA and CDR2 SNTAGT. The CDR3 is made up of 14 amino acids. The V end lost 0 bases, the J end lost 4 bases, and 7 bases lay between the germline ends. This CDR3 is CASSDSSEYNEQFF. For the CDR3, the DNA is TGTGCCAGCAGTGACTCTAGCGAGTACAATGAGCAGTTCTTC.

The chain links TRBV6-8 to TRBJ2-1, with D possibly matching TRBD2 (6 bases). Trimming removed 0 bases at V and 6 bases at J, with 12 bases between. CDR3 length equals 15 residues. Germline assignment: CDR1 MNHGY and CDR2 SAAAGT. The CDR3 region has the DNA TGTGCCAGCAGTTACTCCATAGTGGGACTCAATGAGCAGTTCTTC. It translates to CASSYSIVGLNEQFF.

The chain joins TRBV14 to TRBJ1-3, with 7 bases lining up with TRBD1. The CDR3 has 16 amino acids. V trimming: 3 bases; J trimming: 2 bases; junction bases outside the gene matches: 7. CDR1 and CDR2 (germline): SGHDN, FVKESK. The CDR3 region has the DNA TGTGCCAGCAGCCACCGACAGGGATTTACTGGAAACACCATATATTTT. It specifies CASSHRQGFTGNTIYF.

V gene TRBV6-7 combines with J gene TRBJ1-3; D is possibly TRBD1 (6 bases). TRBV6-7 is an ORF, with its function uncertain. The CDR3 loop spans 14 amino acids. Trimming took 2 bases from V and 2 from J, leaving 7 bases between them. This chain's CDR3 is CASSYGGTGNTIYF. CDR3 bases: TGTGCCAGCAGTTACGGGGGCACTGGAAACACCATATATTTT.

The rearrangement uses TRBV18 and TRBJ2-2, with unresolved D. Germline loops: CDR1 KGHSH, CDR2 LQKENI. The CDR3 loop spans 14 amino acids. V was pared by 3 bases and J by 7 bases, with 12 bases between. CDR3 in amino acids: CASSPDGRSGELFF. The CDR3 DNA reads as TGTGCCAGCTCACCCGATGGACGGAGCGGGGAGCTGTTTTTT.

The CDR3 region has the DNA TGCGCCAGCCATGTGGGCGGGCCTACCACAGATACGCAGTATTTT. Amino acids: CASHVGGPTTDTQYF. The genes are TRBV10-1 and TRBJ2-3; tentative D call: TRBD2 (5 bases). Germline V lookup: CDR1 WNHNN, CDR2 SYGVQD (reference sequence). Between the trimmed V and J ends, which lost 8 bases and 2 bases, there was a span of 17 bases. This CDR3 comprises 15 residues.

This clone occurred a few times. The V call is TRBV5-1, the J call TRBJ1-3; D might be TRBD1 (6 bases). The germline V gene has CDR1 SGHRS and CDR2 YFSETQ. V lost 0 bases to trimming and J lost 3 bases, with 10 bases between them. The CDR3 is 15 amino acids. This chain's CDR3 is CASSLVDSHGNTIYF. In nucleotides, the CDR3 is TGCGCCAGCAGCTTGGTGGACAGTCATGGAAACACCATATATTTT.

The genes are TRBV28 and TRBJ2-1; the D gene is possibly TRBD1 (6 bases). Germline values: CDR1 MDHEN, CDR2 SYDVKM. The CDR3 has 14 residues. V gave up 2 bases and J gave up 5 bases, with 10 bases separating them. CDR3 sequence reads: CASSLHGDNNEQFF. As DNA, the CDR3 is TGTGCCAGCAGTTTACACGGGGACAACAATGAGCAGTTCTTC.

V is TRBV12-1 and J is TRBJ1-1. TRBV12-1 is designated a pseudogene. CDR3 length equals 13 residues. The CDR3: CASSLELDTEAFF. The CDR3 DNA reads TGTGCCAGCAGCTTAGAGCTAGACACTGAAGCTTTCTTT.

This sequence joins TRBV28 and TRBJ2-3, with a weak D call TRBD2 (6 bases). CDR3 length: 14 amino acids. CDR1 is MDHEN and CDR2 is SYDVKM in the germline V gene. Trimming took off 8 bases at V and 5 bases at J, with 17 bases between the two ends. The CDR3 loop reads CASSGTEGVDTQYF. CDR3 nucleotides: TGTGCCAGCTCCGGGACGGAGGGCGTAGATACGCAGTATTTT.

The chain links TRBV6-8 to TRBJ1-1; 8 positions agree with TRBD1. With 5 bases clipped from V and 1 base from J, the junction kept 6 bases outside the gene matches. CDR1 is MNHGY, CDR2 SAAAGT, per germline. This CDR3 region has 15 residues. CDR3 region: CASSETGVSNTEAFF. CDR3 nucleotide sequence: TGTGCCAGCAGTGAGACAGGGGTCTCGAACACTGAAGCTTTCTTT.

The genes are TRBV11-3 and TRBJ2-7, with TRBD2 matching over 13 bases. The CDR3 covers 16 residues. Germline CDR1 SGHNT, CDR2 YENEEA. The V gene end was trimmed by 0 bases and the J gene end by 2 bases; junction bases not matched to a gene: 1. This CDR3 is CASSLEGTSGAYEQYF. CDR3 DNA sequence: TGTGCCAGCAGCTTAGAAGGGACTAGCGGGGCCTACGAGCAGTACTTC.

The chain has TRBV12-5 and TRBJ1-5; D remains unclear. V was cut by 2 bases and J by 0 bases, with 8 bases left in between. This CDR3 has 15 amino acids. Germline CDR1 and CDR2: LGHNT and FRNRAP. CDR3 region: CASGLLTTSNQPQHF. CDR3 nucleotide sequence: TGTGCTAGTGGTTTGTTGACCACTAGCAATCAGCCCCAGCATTTT.

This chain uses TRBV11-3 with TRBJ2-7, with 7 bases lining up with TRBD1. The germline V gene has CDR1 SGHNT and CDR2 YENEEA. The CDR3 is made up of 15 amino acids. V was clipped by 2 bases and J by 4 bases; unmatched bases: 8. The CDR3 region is CASSLRGQDLYEQYF. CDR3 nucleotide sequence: TGTGCCAGCAGCTTAAGGGGGCAGGACCTGTACGAGCAGTACTTC.

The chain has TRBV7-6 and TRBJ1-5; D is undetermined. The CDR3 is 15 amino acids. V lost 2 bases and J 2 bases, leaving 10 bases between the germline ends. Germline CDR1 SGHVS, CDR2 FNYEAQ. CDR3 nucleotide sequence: TGTGCCAGCAGCTTATGGGGAGGAGGCAATCAGCCCCAGCATTTT. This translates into CASSLWGGGNQPQHF.

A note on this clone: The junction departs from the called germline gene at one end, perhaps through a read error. In nucleotides, the CDR3 is TGCGCCAGCAGTGCGAACGGACAGGGGGCTTCCCACTTC. Its translation is CASSANGQGASHF. The gene calls are TRBV10-2 and TRBJ2-7, with 11 bases identical to TRBD1. This CDR3 is 13 amino acids long. Germline-derived CDR1 and CDR2 are WSHSY and SAAADI.

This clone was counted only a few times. The CDR3 loop reads CASRGLSNQPQHF. CDR3 bases: TGTGCCAGCCGAGGACTGAGCAATCAGCCCCAGCATTTT. The J gene is TRBJ1-5, the V gene TRBV28; D not certain. The germline gives CDR1 MDHEN, CDR2 SYDVKM. V was pared by 8 bases and J by 1 base, with 9 bases between. The CDR3 contains 13 residues.

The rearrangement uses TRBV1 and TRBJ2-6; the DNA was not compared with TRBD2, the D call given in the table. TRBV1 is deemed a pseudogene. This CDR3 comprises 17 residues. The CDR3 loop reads CASSQPGLASGANVLTF. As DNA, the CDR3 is TGCGCCAGCAGCCAGCCGGGACTAGCGTCTGGGGCCAACGTCCTGACTTTC.

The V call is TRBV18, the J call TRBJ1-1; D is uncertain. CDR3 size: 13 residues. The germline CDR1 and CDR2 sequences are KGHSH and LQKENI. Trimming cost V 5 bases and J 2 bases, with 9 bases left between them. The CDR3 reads CASSTEVNTEAFF. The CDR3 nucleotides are TGTGCCAGCTCAACGGAGGTCAACACTGAAGCTTTCTTT.

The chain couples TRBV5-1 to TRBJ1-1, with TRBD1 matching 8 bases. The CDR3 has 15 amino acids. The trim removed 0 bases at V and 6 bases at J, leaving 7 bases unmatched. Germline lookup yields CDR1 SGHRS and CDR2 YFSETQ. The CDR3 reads CASSLAVVQGAEAFF. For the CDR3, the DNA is TGCGCCAGCAGCTTGGCCGTGGTACAGGGGGCTGAAGCTTTCTTT.

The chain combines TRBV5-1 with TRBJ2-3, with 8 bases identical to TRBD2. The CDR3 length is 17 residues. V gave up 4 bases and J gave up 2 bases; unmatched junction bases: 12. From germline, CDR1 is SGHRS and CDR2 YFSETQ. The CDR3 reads CASSLRASSGSTDTQYF. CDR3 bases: TGCGCCAGCAGCCTCCGCGCATCTAGCGGGTCCACAGATACGCAGTATTTT.

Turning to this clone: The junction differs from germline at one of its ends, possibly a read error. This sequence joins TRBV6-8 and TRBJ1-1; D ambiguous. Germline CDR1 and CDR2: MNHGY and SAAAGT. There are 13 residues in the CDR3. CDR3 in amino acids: CAISGPGVEEAFF. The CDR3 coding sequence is TGTGCCATCAGTGGGCCGGGTGTTGAGGAAGCTTTCTTT.

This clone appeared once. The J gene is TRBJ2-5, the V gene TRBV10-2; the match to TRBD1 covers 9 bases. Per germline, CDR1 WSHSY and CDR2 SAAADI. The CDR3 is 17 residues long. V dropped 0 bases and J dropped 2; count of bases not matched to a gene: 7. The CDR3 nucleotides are TGCGCCAGCAGTGAGTCGCCCCCGACAGGGGGTCAAGAGACCCAGTACTTC. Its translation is CASSESPPTGGQETQYF.